What follows are 17 T cell receptor beta chains derived from one specimen sequenced in a study of beta chain features in type 1 diabetes (dated by TCRdb to the late 2010s). Library prep was done by the immunoSEQ multiplex PCR assay. The High Capacity cDNA Reverse Transcription Kit was used to reverse transcribe all of the isolated RNA, meaning that expressed TCRB transcripts were what got sequenced. TCRdb took this table from immuneACCESS and kept in-frame rearrangements with V and J called. Such tables lack part of the clones; where checked against another copy, unresolved V genes explain under half of the gap, and the rest is unexplained. The sample records approximately 300,000 clones, around 10% of which are singletons. Around 0.015% of the sample is in the top ten clones. The specimen was naive CD4+ T cells from blood. The sample's cell subset or site, from its label and the paper: true naive CD4+ T cells. These receptors were collected from a woman in her 30s in good health.

The J gene is TRBJ2-1, the V gene TRBV7-2; possibly TRBD2 for D (7 bases). CDR1 and CDR2 from the germline V gene are SGHTA and FQGNSA. This CDR3 has 17 residues. V was clipped by 6 bases and J by 6 bases, with 24 bases between them. The CDR3 protein is CASRKSGGTPTGNEQFF. The CDR3 region has the DNA TGTGCCAGCAGGAAATCGGGGGGCACCCCAACCGGCAATGAGCAGTTCTTC.

V is TRBV2 and J is TRBJ2-1; TRBD2 matches at 11 bases. V trimming: 4 bases; J trimming: 6 bases; junction bases outside the gene matches: 8. Per germline, CDR1 SNHLY and CDR2 FYNNEI. The CDR3 is made up of 16 amino acids. In nucleotides, the CDR3 is TGTGCCAGCAGTGGTACTAGCGGGAGATTCTTCAATGAGCAGTTCTTC. Translated, it gives CASSGTSGRFFNEQFF.

The chain recombines TRBV7-9 with TRBJ2-1, with 9 positions matching TRBD2. Germline V gene sequence: CDR1 SEHNR, CDR2 FQNEAQ (reference sequence). This CDR3 contains 16 residues. V lost 1 base and J lost 5; bases outside the gene matches: 6. The CDR3 loop reads CASSLGTGLAHNEQFF. In nucleotides, the CDR3 is TGTGCCAGCAGCTTAGGTACAGGACTAGCGCACAATGAGCAGTTCTTC.

The sample holds a few counts of this clone. This chain links TRBV4-1 with TRBJ2-1, with D possibly matching TRBD2 (5 bases). The CDR3 loop spans 17 amino acids. Germline CDR1 MGHRA, CDR2 YSYEKL. V was clipped by 0 bases and J by 7 bases, with 19 bases between them. CDR3 in DNA: TGCGCCAGCAGCCAAGACCCACTAGTTGATTGGCTAAATGAGCAGTTCTTC. It yields the protein CASSQDPLVDWLNEQFF.

This clone was recorded a few times. The chain couples TRBV11-2 to TRBJ2-3; D call uncertain. Germline-derived CDR1 and CDR2 are SGHAT and FQNNGV. CDR3 length: 12 amino acids. The V gene lost 8 bases and the J gene lost 2 bases, with 8 bases spanning the gap. The CDR3 loop is CASRHSTDTQYF. The DNA of the CDR3 is TGTGCCAGCCGACATTCCACAGATACGCAGTATTTT.

The table lists this clone with a few counts. The chain couples TRBV25-1 to TRBJ1-2; 7 bases match TRBD1. Germline trimming cut 3 bases from V and 3 bases from J; bases unmatched to any gene: 7. The germline V gene has CDR1 MGHDK and CDR2 SYGVNS. This CDR3 comprises 15 residues. The CDR3 sequence: CASSENRGLDYGYTF. The CDR3, as DNA: TGTGCCAGCAGTGAGAACAGGGGCCTTGACTATGGCTACACCTTC.

V usage is TRBV28 and J usage is TRBJ1-5; D is possibly TRBD1 (6 bases). V was cut by 5 bases and J by 4 bases, with 9 bases left in between. Germline V gene lookup returns CDR1 MDHEN and CDR2 SYDVKM. The CDR3 has 13 residues. The CDR3 is CASSPDSNQPQHF. The DNA of the CDR3 is TGTGCCAGCAGTCCGGACAGTAATCAGCCCCAGCATTTT.

This clone showed up just a few times. This chain connects TRBV7-6 to TRBJ2-1, with TRBD2 identical over 8 bases. CDR1 and CDR2 from the germline V gene are SGHVS and FNYEAQ. CDR3 length: 16 amino acids. The junction had 6 bases not matched to a gene; V was cut back by 1 base and J by 4 bases. Here the CDR3 DNA reads TGTGCCAGCAGCTTAGAAAGGTCTAGCGGGTACAATGAGCAGTTCTTC. Translation gives CASSLERSSGYNEQFF.

In its sample, this clone was seen a few times. J is TRBJ2-3 and V is TRBV9; TRBD2 might be the D (6 bases). The length of the CDR3 is 16 residues. Germline CDR1 reads SGDLS; CDR2 reads YYNGEE. With 0 bases removed from V and 3 bases from J, the gap between germline ends came to 14 bases. The CDR3 here is CASSVALEGATDTQYF. For the CDR3, the DNA is TGTGCCAGCAGCGTAGCTTTGGAGGGAGCGACAGATACGCAGTATTTT.

A few counts support this clone. The chain combines TRBV7-3 with TRBJ2-1; D gene ambiguous. This CDR3 is built from 13 residues. With 0 bases removed from V and 10 bases from J, the gap between germline ends came to 10 bases. The germline gives CDR1 SGHTA, CDR2 FQGTGA. CDR3 sequence (DNA): TGTGCCAGCAGCTTAACGGGCAGAGCAGAGCAGTTCTTC. It encodes CASSLTGRAEQFF.

The rearrangement joins TRBV27 to TRBJ2-7; D possibly corresponds to TRBD1 (6 bases). Trimming removed 7 bases at V and 4 bases at J, with 17 bases between. In germline, CDR1 is MNHEY, CDR2 SMNVEV (reference sequence). The CDR3 loop spans 14 amino acids. The CDR3 loop is CASKQGFQNYEQYF. The CDR3 nucleotides are TGTGCCAGCAAACAGGGTTTCCAAAATTACGAGCAGTACTTC.

Only a few counts were recorded for this clone. The gene calls are TRBV7-9 and TRBJ2-7, with D maybe TRBD2 (5 bases). CDR1 is SEHNR and CDR2 is FQNEAQ in the germline V gene (reference sequence). The CDR3 totals 14 residues. With 5 bases removed from V and 2 bases from J, the gap between germline ends came to 13 bases. The CDR3: CASSPRTQTYEQYF. The CDR3 DNA is TGTGCCAGCAGCCCCCGGACTCAGACCTACGAGCAGTACTTC.

The chain recombines TRBV4-2 with TRBJ2-1; the D gene is possibly TRBD1 (6 bases). Trimming pared 0 bases from V and 4 bases from J, leaving 13 bases between. CDR3 size: 16 residues. Germline V gives CDR1 LGHNA, CDR2 YNFKEQ. The CDR3 sequence: CASSQDRLGGYNEQFF. The CDR3 bases are TGTGCCAGCAGCCAAGACAGGCTAGGGGGATACAATGAGCAGTTCTTC.

This sequence joins TRBV18 and TRBJ2-7; tentative D call: TRBD2 (6 bases). This CDR3 has 14 residues. The ends were cut back, 3 bases at V and 6 bases at J, with 15 bases in the middle. Germline assignment: CDR1 KGHSH and CDR2 LQKENI. As DNA, the CDR3 is TGTGCCAGCTCACCCGGGACTCGGTGGAGCGAGCAGTACTTC. Amino acid sequence: CASSPGTRWSEQYF. Full variable domain (missing parts from reference TRBV18 and TRBJ2-7): NAGVMQNPRHLVRRRGQEARLRCSPMKGHSHVYWYRQLPEEGLKFMVYLQKENIIDESGMPKERFSAEFPKEGPSILRIQQVVRGDSAAYFCASSPGTRWSEQYFGPGTRLTVT.

The V and J genes are TRBV11-2 and TRBJ2-1, with 7 positions matching TRBD1. The length of the CDR3 is 12 residues. Losses at the gene ends were 2 bases for V and 15 bases for J; bases not matched to a gene: 7. The germline gives CDR1 SGHAT, CDR2 FQNNGV. The CDR3 DNA sequence: TGTGCCAGCAGCTTAATAGGGGGCCCAGGGTTCTTC. Amino acid sequence: CASSLIGGPGFF.

This clone was detected only a few times. V is TRBV6-5 and J is TRBJ2-6; D may be TRBD2 (5 bases). Germline CDR1 reads MNHEY; CDR2 reads SVGAGI. Trimming left V 0 bases short and J 4 bases short, with 10 bases between. The CDR3 contains 16 residues. CDR3 region: CASSYSRGSGANVLTF. In DNA form, the CDR3 reads TGTGCCAGCAGTTACTCGAGAGGGTCAGGGGCCAACGTCCTGACTTTC.

This clone has only a few counts. This rearrangement joins TRBV5-8 to TRBJ1-2; maybe TRBD1 (6 bases). Germline-derived CDR1 and CDR2 are SGHTS and YDEGEE. The CDR3 totals 16 residues. V lost 0 bases and J 2 bases, leaving 14 bases between the germline ends. CDR3 residues: CASSLVPQGPNYGYTF. DNA for the CDR3: TGTGCCAGCAGCTTGGTGCCGCAGGGGCCCAACTATGGCTACACCTTC.